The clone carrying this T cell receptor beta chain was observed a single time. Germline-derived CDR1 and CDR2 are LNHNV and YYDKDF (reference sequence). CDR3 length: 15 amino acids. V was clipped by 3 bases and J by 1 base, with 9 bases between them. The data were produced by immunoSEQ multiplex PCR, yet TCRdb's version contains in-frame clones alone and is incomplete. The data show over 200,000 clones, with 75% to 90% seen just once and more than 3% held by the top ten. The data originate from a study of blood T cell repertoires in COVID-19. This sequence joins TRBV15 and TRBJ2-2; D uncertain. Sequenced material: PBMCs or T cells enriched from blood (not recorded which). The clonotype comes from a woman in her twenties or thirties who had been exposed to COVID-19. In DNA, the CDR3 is TGTGCCACCAGCAGTTATGGCATGAACACCGGGGAGCTGTTTTTT. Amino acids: CATSSYGMNTGELFF.